This T cell receptor beta chain is from a study of post-analysis software for immune sequencing data. Study outcomes and limitations: Comparison of patients with controls showed about 5 TRBV segments more frequent in patients, TRBV5-6, TRBV5-1 and TRBV20-1 among them. Compared against controls, patients with multiple sclerosis displayed significantly lower normalized Chao1 diversity. Strong co-clustering by F measure was evident for samples that had been prepared in the same batch.

The table lists this clonotype with a few counts. The antigen remains undetermined. This CDR3 is 15 amino acids long. Trimming removed 3 bases from V and 8 bases from J; junction bases left unmatched: 9. CDR1 is MNHEY and CDR2 is SMNVEV in the germline V gene (reference sequence). Unique molecular identifiers tagged the TCR beta cDNA libraries. Each CDR3 protein gets one entry after TCRdb re-called the PCR reads with MiXCR. The sample carries more than 350,000 distinct CDR3 sequences, 39% recorded once. This TCR came from a girl aged 2 to 9 with multiple sclerosis. Sequenced material: blood. The chain uses TRBV27 and TRBJ1-4; TRBD1 matches 7 bases. The CDR3 nucleotides read TGTGCCAGCAGTTTCATCCCGCTGGACAGGGAAAAACTGTTTTTT. Translation gives CASSFIPLDREKLFF.